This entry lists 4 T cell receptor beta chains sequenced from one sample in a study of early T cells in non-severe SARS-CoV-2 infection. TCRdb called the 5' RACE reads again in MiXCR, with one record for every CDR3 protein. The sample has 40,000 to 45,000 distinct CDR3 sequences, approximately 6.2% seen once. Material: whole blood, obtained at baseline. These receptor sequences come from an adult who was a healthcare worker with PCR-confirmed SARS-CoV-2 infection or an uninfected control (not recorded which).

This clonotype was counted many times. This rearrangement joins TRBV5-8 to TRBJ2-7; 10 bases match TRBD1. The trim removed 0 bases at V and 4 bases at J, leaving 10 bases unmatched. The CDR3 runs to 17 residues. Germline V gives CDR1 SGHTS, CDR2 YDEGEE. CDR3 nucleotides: TGTGCCAGCAGCTTGGTAACAGGGGACAGGGGTCTTTACGAGCAGTACTTC. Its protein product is CASSLVTGDRGLYEQYF.

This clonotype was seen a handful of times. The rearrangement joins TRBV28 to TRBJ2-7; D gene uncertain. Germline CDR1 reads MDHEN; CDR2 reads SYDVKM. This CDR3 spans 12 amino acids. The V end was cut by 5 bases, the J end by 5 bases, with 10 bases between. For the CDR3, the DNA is TGTGCCAGCAGTACTTTCCGGAACGAGCAGTACTTC. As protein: CASSTFRNEQYF.

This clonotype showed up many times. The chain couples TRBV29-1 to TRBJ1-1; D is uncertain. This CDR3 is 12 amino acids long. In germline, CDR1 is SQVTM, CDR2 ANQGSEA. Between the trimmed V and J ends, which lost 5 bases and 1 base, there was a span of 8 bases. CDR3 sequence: CSVLTGNTEAFF. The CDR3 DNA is TGCAGCGTTCTTACGGGGAACACTGAAGCTTTCTTT.

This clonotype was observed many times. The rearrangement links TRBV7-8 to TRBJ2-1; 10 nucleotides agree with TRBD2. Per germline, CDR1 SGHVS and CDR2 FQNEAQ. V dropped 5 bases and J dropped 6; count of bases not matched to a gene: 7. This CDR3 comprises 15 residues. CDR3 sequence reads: CASSRSGGAPNEQFF. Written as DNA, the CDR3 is TGTGCCAGCAGCAGAAGCGGGGGGGCTCCCAATGAGCAGTTCTTC.